The source of this T cell receptor (beta chain) is a study of early T cells in non-severe SARS-CoV-2 infection. Across the whole study: Sequencing was performed on bulk RNA from unsorted whole blood, leaving chains unpaired.

CDR3 length: 14 residues. The germline V gene has CDR1 LGHDT and CDR2 YNNKEL (reference sequence). Between the trimmed V and J ends, which lost 2 bases and 5 bases, there was a span of 12 bases. Unique molecular identifiers (one per individual cDNA molecule) were attached. MiXCR, applied by TCRdb to the 5' RACE reads, yields one record per CDR3 protein. Of roughly 90,000 distinct CDR3 sequences listed, approximately 15% were seen once; the top ten hold approximately 0.54%. V and J are TRBV3-1 and TRBJ1-2; tentatively, D is TRBD1 (6 bases). This TCR derives from an adult who was a healthcare worker with PCR-confirmed SARS-CoV-2 infection or an uninfected control (not recorded which). Input material: whole blood. The CDR3 region has the DNA TGTGCCAGCAGCCAAAAGGGGGTAGCTTATGGCTACACCTTC. Protein sequence: CASSQKGVAYGYTF.